The next 16 T cell receptor beta chains were all read from a single sample in a study of identifying expanded T cells in peripheral blood. Using immunoSEQ multiplex PCR, the repertoire was profiled, and TCRdb retains in-frame clones only, with some absent. In the table there are 95,000 to 100,000 clones, around 88% of which are singletons. The sequencing input was blood. The source of these receptors is a person between 18 and 75 years old in good health.

This clone was observed a single time. This chain uses TRBV27 with TRBJ2-1; 9 bases map to TRBD2. CDR3 size: 16 residues. After removal of 1 base from V and 6 bases from J, the junction contained 7 bases not matched to a gene. Germline V gene sequence: CDR1 MNHEY, CDR2 SMNVEV (reference sequence). Written as DNA, the CDR3 is TGTGCCAGCAGTTTATACGGGACTAGCCTAATCAATGAGCAGTTCTTC. As protein: CASSLYGTSLINEQFF.

This clone was observed once. Here the CDR3 reads CASSIVDSNYGYTF. CDR3 bases: TGTGCCAGTAGTATCGTGGACTCCAACTATGGCTACACCTTC. The chain couples TRBV19 to TRBJ1-2, with unresolved D. CDR3 length equals 14 residues. Per germline, CDR1 LNHDA and CDR2 SQIVND (reference sequence). Trimming took off 3 bases at V and 2 bases at J, with 10 bases between the two ends.

The rearrangement joins TRBV5-1 to TRBJ1-3; possible D gene TRBD1, 5 bases. In germline, CDR1 is SGHRS, CDR2 YFSETQ. The ends were cut back, 4 bases at V and 0 bases at J, with 8 bases in the middle. The CDR3 is 14 residues long. Here the CDR3 DNA reads TGCGCCAGCAGCGGGGGTACCTCTGGAAACACCATATATTTT. Its protein product is CASSGGTSGNTIYF.

This clone has a single count. This specimen includes other DNA sequences encoding the same CDR3. The gene calls are TRBV27 and TRBJ2-3; 9 bases map to TRBD2. V was pared by 5 bases and J by 2 bases, with 2 bases of the junction left unmatched. This CDR3 comprises 14 residues. Germline lookup yields CDR1 MNHEY and CDR2 SMNVEV (reference sequence). CDR3 DNA sequence: TGTGCCAGCAGTCTAGCGGGGTACACAGATACGCAGTATTTT. It yields the protein CASSLAGYTDTQYF.

V and J are TRBV7-2 and TRBJ1-1; D unresolved. V was trimmed by 1 base and J by 7 bases, leaving 7 bases between them. Germline V gives CDR1 SGHTA, CDR2 FQGNSA. The CDR3 runs 12 residues. CDR3 sequence reads: CASSLGTGEAFF. The CDR3 DNA reads TGTGCCAGCAGCTTAGGTACGGGTGAAGCTTTCTTT.

This clone was detected only once. This rearrangement joins TRBV15 to TRBJ2-7; 8 bases match TRBD2. The CDR3 loop spans 14 amino acids. The trim removed 3 bases at V and 5 bases at J, leaving 6 bases unmatched. Germline V gives CDR1 LNHNV, CDR2 YYDKDF (reference sequence). CDR3 protein: CATSSGLAFHEQYF. CDR3 DNA: TGTGCCACCAGCAGCGGACTAGCTTTCCACGAGCAGTACTTC. The complete variable domain, with remaining parts taken from reference TRBV15 and TRBJ2-7, reads DAMVIQNPRYQVTQFGKPVTLSCSQTLNHNVMYWYQQKSSQAPKLLFHYYDKDFNNEADTPDNFQSRRPNTSFCFLDIRSPGLGDTAMYLCATSSGLAFHEQYFGPGTRLTVT.

The rearrangement joins TRBV27 to TRBJ1-6, with D maybe TRBD1 (6 bases). The germline V gene encodes CDR1 MNHEY and CDR2 SMNVEV (reference sequence). This CDR3 contains 15 residues. V lost 3 bases and J 3 bases, leaving 9 bases between the germline ends. CDR3 nucleotide sequence: TGTGCCAGCAGTTTCTCAGGGGTCTATAATTCACCCCTCCACTTT. Translated, it gives CASSFSGVYNSPLHF.

J is TRBJ2-2 and V is TRBV9; D tentatively fits TRBD1 or TRBD2 (5 bases each). This CDR3 contains 16 residues. Per germline, CDR1 SGDLS and CDR2 YYNGEE. Trimming left V 3 bases short and J 5 bases short, with 17 bases between. For the CDR3, the DNA is TGTGCCAGCAGCGCCTACCACGGGGCTGTTACCGGGGAGCTGTTTTTT. It yields the protein CASSAYHGAVTGELFF.

The rearrangement links TRBV6-5 to TRBJ1-1; the D gene is possibly TRBD1 (6 bases). V was pared by 6 bases and J by 11 bases, with 16 bases between. The CDR3 length is 12 residues. The germline V gene encodes CDR1 MNHEY and CDR2 SVGAGI. Here the CDR3 DNA reads TGTGCCAGCAGCACACAGGGCACACTGGCTTTCTTT. Translating gives CASSTQGTLAFF.

The chain couples TRBV14 to TRBJ2-3; D remains ambiguous. Trimming left V 6 bases short and J 2 bases short, with 15 bases between. This CDR3 comprises 15 residues. Germline CDR1 and CDR2: SGHDN and FVKESK. The CDR3 is CASSWSRTDTDTQYF. For the CDR3, the DNA is TGTGCCAGCAGTTGGAGTCGGACGGACACAGATACGCAGTATTTT.

This chain uses TRBV21-1 with TRBJ2-7; no DNA check was done on the table's D call, TRBD1. TRBV21-1 is labeled a pseudogene. The CDR3 is 21 residues long. In nucleotides, the CDR3 is TGTGCCAGCAGCAAAGAAGGCACCACCTATCCCGTGACGCAGGGTCCATACGAGCAGTACTTC. Translating it yields CASSKEGTTYPVTQGPYEQYF.

This sequence joins TRBV6-5 and TRBJ2-3, with D uncertain. V was clipped by 0 bases and J by 5 bases, with 9 bases between them. The CDR3 is made up of 14 amino acids. Germline CDR1 is MNHEY and CDR2 is SVGAGI. DNA for the CDR3: TGTGCCAGCAGTTACTCGAATTCTGAAGATACGCAGTATTTT. Amino acids: CASSYSNSEDTQYF.

The rearrangement joins TRBV4-2 to TRBJ2-7; 10 bases align to TRBD2. This CDR3 has 14 residues. V gave up 5 bases and J gave up 7 bases; unmatched junction bases: 8. The germline V gene encodes CDR1 LGHNA and CDR2 YNFKEQ. The CDR3 loop is CASSSLAGAREQYF. CDR3 bases: TGTGCCAGCAGCTCCCTAGCGGGGGCGAGGGAGCAGTACTTC.

This chain connects TRBV28 to TRBJ2-5, with D unresolved. Germline CDR1 and CDR2: MDHEN and SYDVKM. The V end lost 1 base, the J end lost 0 bases, and 6 bases lay between the germline ends. The CDR3 totals 14 residues. This CDR3 reads CASSLSAYQETQYF. The CDR3 nucleotides are TGTGCCAGCAGTTTATCGGCTTACCAAGAGACCCAGTACTTC.

The chain has TRBV7-2 and TRBJ2-3; D call uncertain. CDR1 is SGHTA, CDR2 FQGNSA, per germline. V was pared by 10 bases and J by 11 bases, with 16 bases between. The CDR3 is 11 amino acids. Here the CDR3 DNA reads TGTGCCACCGCGGAAGGATTGGGGCAGTATTTT. Encoded protein: CATAEGLGQYF.

The chain is built from TRBV5-4 and TRBJ1-6; no clear D. This CDR3 has 17 amino acids. With 2 bases removed from V and 7 bases from J, the gap between germline ends came to 19 bases. Germline V gives CDR1 SGHNT, CDR2 YYREEE (reference sequence). The CDR3 spells CASSFLPAGVGNSPLHF. The CDR3 coding sequence is TGTGCCAGCAGCTTCCTCCCGGCCGGCGTGGGGAATTCACCCCTCCACTTT.